This T cell receptor beta chain was identified during a study of T-cell memory formation after mild COVID-19. Trimming shortened V by 4 bases and J by 7 bases, and 11 bases separated the two germline ends. This CDR3 is 12 amino acids long. The V gene's germline CDR1 is SEHNR and CDR2 FQNEAQ (reference sequence). TCRdb recomputed calls from the 5' RACE reads with MiXCR, one row per CDR3 protein. The sample holds hundreds of thousands of distinct CDR3 sequences; roughly 20% are singletons and the top ten take about 8.7%. The sequence derives from an adult woman who had mild COVID-19 (a few samples of this study predate the infection). Cell type and time point are not known. V and J are TRBV7-9 and TRBJ2-7, with a possible D match to TRBD1 (6 bases). Sequenced input: PBMCs or a T cell subset sorted from them (not recorded which). The CDR3 region has the DNA TGTGCCAGCAGCTCCGGGACACAGGAGCAGTACTTC. Residues: CASSSGTQEQYF. Based on the CDR3 plus reference TRBV7-9 and TRBJ2-7, the full variable domain is DTGVSQNPRHKITKRGQNVTFRCDPISEHNRLYWYRQTLGQGPEFLTYFQNEAQLEKSRLLSDRFSAERPKGSFSTLEIQRTEQGDSAMYLCASSSGTQEQYFGPGTRLTVT.